These 26 T cell receptor beta chains were sequenced from one sample in a study of CD8 T cells in ankylosing spondylitis. TCRdb independently ran MiXCR on the 5' RACE reads; one entry per CDR3 protein. This repertoire shows about 260,000 distinct CDR3 sequences, 15% to 25% found once; its top ten account for around 7.8%. Specimen: blood, either unsorted or a sorted T cell fraction (not recorded which). Every receptor here comes from a male donor with ankylosing spondylitis or in good health (not recorded which).

As to this clonotype: Germline is not matched at one junction end, which may reflect a read error. This rearrangement joins TRBV5-1 to TRBJ1-4, with D maybe TRBD1 (6 bases). The V gene's germline CDR1 is SGHRS and CDR2 YFSETQ. The CDR3 is made up of 16 amino acids. DNA of the CDR3: TGCGCCAGCAGCTTCGGACAGACTGCAACTAATGAAACACTGTTTTTT. Protein: CASSFGQTATNETLFF.

This clonotype was detected only a few times. The rearrangement uses TRBV28 and TRBJ2-3, with no clear D. The V and J ends lost 6 bases and 1 base respectively, with 5 bases between them. The CDR3 is 12 amino acids. Germline CDR1 and CDR2: MDHEN and SYDVKM. CDR3 DNA: TGTGCCAGCAGAATGGGCACAGATACGCAGTATTTT. Translated, it gives CASRMGTDTQYF.

The rearrangement links TRBV5-1 to TRBJ1-1; no reliable D call. Trimming pared 5 bases from V and 4 bases from J, leaving 18 bases between. CDR3 size: 15 residues. Germline V gives CDR1 SGHRS, CDR2 YFSETQ. CDR3 nucleotide sequence: TGCGCCAGCAGGATCGATGGCCGACCGGGCACTGAAGCTTTCTTT. It encodes CASRIDGRPGTEAFF.

This clonotype was seen a handful of times. The V call is TRBV5-6, the J call TRBJ2-5; weak D call: TRBD1 (6 bases). This CDR3 region has 13 residues. The germline V gene has CDR1 SGHDT and CDR2 YYEEEE. V lost 2 bases, J lost 5 bases, and 10 bases lay in between. The CDR3 nucleotides read TGTGCCAGCAGCTTACAGGGAGAGGAGACCCAGTACTTC. Its translation is CASSLQGEETQYF.

This chain connects TRBV20-1 to TRBJ2-2; no clear D. V lost 4 bases and J 4 bases, leaving 7 bases between the germline ends. The CDR3 consists of 12 residues. The germline V gene has CDR1 DFQATT and CDR2 SNEGSKA (reference sequence). The CDR3 bases are TGCAGTGCTACATCGGGCACCGGGGAGCTGTTTTTT. Protein sequence: CSATSGTGELFF.

This clonotype was seen at least ten times. V usage is TRBV20-1 and J usage is TRBJ2-1; possible D gene TRBD1, 5 bases. V was clipped by 1 base and J by 9 bases, with 7 bases between them. CDR3 length: 11 residues. Germline values: CDR1 DFQATT, CDR2 SNEGSKA (reference sequence). This CDR3 reads CSARGGFEQFF. The CDR3 region has the DNA TGCAGTGCTAGAGGGGGCTTTGAGCAGTTCTTC.

The V gene is TRBV5-1, the J gene TRBJ2-3; D unclear. In germline, CDR1 is SGHRS, CDR2 YFSETQ. The CDR3 runs to 14 residues. V was pared by 0 bases and J by 2 bases, with 7 bases between. Here the CDR3 DNA reads TGCGCCAGCAGCTTGGTAGAGCCCACAGATACGCAGTATTTT. Protein product: CASSLVEPTDTQYF.

This rearrangement joins TRBV6-5 to TRBJ2-2; D is unclear. Trimming shortened V by 2 bases and J by 3 bases, and 10 bases separated the two germline ends. Germline-derived CDR1 and CDR2 are MNHEY and SVGAGI. The CDR3 has 15 residues. The DNA of the CDR3 is TGTGCCAGCAGTTACGGTGGCTTACACACCGGGGAGCTGTTTTTT. Amino acids: CASSYGGLHTGELFF.

This clonotype appeared a few times. The chain employs TRBV18 and TRBJ1-1; D remains ambiguous. CDR1 is KGHSH and CDR2 is LQKENI in the germline V gene. V lost 3 bases, J lost 1 base, and 12 bases lay in between. The CDR3 is 15 residues long. CDR3 amino acids: CASSPNAGRNTEAFF. CDR3 bases: TGTGCCAGCTCACCTAACGCCGGGAGGAACACTGAAGCTTTCTTT.

A few counts support this clonotype. V gene TRBV12-3 or TRBV12-4 combines with J gene TRBJ2-5; the match to TRBD1 covers 12 bases. The junction had 7 bases not matched to a gene; V was cut back by 6 bases and J by 5 bases. This CDR3 contains 15 residues. The CDR3 nucleotides read TGTGCCAGCAGACCCGGGACAGGGGGCGGTGAGACCCAGTACTTC. It encodes CASRPGTGGGETQYF.

This clonotype has more than one count but fewer than ten. The V and J genes are TRBV21-1 and TRBJ2-7; the table's TRBD1 call for D was not verified on the DNA. TRBV21-1 is reported as a pseudogene. The CDR3 totals 11 residues. Written as DNA, the CDR3 is TGTGCCAGCAAGCTAGGGGGCGAGCAGTACGTC. It is translated as CASKLGGEQYV.

This clonotype was detected a few times. The genes are TRBV5-1 and TRBJ1-1, with unresolved D. V was shortened by 7 bases and J by 1 base, with 20 bases between the two germline ends. In germline, CDR1 is SGHRS, CDR2 YFSETQ. The CDR3 is made up of 16 amino acids. The CDR3 protein is CASSPAVGGWNTEAFF. DNA of the CDR3: TGCGCCAGCTCCCCCGCGGTCGGAGGGTGGAACACTGAAGCTTTCTTT.

There are a few counts of this clonotype. V gene TRBV7-3 combines with J gene TRBJ2-6; D may be TRBD2 (6 bases). The germline gives CDR1 SGHTA, CDR2 FQGTGA. The CDR3 runs 16 residues. V lost 1 base and J lost 0, with 7 bases in between. The CDR3 protein is CASSLIGGSGANVLTF. CDR3 coding DNA: TGTGCCAGCAGCTTAATCGGGGGCTCTGGGGCCAACGTCCTGACTTTC.

This clonotype appeared a few times. V gene TRBV7-8 combines with J gene TRBJ1-5, with no clear D. CDR3 size: 16 residues. Between the trimmed V and J ends, which lost 4 bases and 6 bases, there was a span of 19 bases. CDR1 SGHVS and CDR2 FQNEAQ come from the germline V gene. The CDR3 loop is CASSSRRGPAGQPQHF. CDR3 coding DNA: TGTGCCAGCAGCTCTAGAAGAGGTCCGGCGGGTCAGCCCCAGCATTTT.

This clonotype came up a few times. This chain uses TRBV12-3 or TRBV12-4 with TRBJ2-4, with 9 bases lining up with TRBD2. There are 14 residues in the CDR3. With V trimmed by 8 bases and J by 7 bases, 9 bases remained unmatched. The CDR3 nucleotides read TGTGCCAGCTCTTTTAGCGGGAGTACTAACATTCAGTACTTC. Translation: CASSFSGSTNIQYF.

This chain connects TRBV5-1 to TRBJ2-7; TRBD1 aligns across 8 bases. Germline V gene lookup returns CDR1 SGHRS and CDR2 YFSETQ. This CDR3 has 14 amino acids. Trimming at V came to 6 bases and at J to 7 bases, leaving 12 bases not matched to a gene. CDR3 DNA sequence: TGCGCCAGCATCAGAGATGGCAGGGGGCTAGAGCAGTACGTC. It encodes CASIRDGRGLEQYV.

This clonotype appeared a few times. The chain joins TRBV6-1 to TRBJ2-2; perhaps TRBD1 as D (6 bases). This CDR3 has 15 amino acids. Trimming took 5 bases from V and 1 from J, leaving 11 bases between them. Germline loops: CDR1 MNHNS, CDR2 SASEGT. As DNA, the CDR3 is TGTGCCAGCAGTCCTCCAGGGGTGAACACCGGGGAGCTGTTTTTT. Its translation: CASSPPGVNTGELFF.

The chain uses TRBV12-3 or TRBV12-4 and TRBJ2-6, with D perhaps assigned TRBD1 or TRBD2 (5 bases each). The CDR3 is 16 amino acids. The V end lost 8 bases, the J end lost 0 bases, and 14 bases lay between the germline ends. This chain's CDR3 is CASEGTGGSGANVLTF. The CDR3 DNA reads as TGTGCCAGCGAGGGAACAGGAGGCTCTGGGGCCAACGTCCTGACTTTC.

This clonotype has only a few counts. The chain combines TRBV5-1 with TRBJ1-1; a possible D gene is TRBD1 (5 bases). V was cut by 0 bases and J by 0 bases, with 9 bases left in between. This CDR3 comprises 15 residues. CDR1 and CDR2 (germline): SGHRS, YFSETQ. CDR3 sequence reads: CASSLVGEMNTEAFF. CDR3 nucleotide sequence: TGCGCCAGCAGCTTGGTGGGGGAAATGAACACTGAAGCTTTCTTT.

The CDR3 coding sequence is TGTGCCAGCAGTCCTACTAGCGGGAGGACTTATGAGCAGTTCTTC. This encodes CASSPTSGRTYEQFF. This sequence joins TRBV12-3 or TRBV12-4 and TRBJ2-1; 12 bases fit TRBD2. V shed 5 bases and J 8 bases; nucleotides not matched to a gene: 7. The CDR3 sequence is 15 residues long.

This chain connects TRBV5-1 to TRBJ2-3; no reliable D call. The V and J ends lost 0 bases and 5 bases respectively, with 7 bases between them. This CDR3 comprises 13 residues. Germline V CDR1 and CDR2: SGHRS, YFSETQ. The CDR3 is CASSLGVRDTQYF. CDR3 DNA: TGCGCCAGCAGCTTGGGAGTCAGAGATACGCAGTATTTT. Filled out from reference TRBV5-1 and TRBJ2-3, the complete variable domain reads KAGVTQTPRYLIKTRGQQVTLSCSPISGHRSVSWYQQTPGQGLQFLFEYFSETQRNKGNFPGRFSGRQFSNSRSEMNVSTLELGDSALYLCASSLGVRDTQYFGPGTRLTVL.

There are many counts of this clonotype. The J gene is TRBJ2-7, the V gene TRBV20-1, with D unresolved. The V and J ends lost 1 base and 3 bases respectively, with 4 bases between them. There are 11 residues in the CDR3. Germline V lookup: CDR1 DFQATT, CDR2 SNEGSKA (reference sequence). The CDR3 spells CSARADYEQYV. CDR3 nucleotides: TGCAGTGCTAGAGCAGACTACGAGCAGTACGTC.

The table lists this clonotype with a few counts. This chain uses TRBV20-1 with TRBJ1-5; D is undetermined. The ends were cut back, 3 bases at V and 7 bases at J, with 10 bases in the middle. The germline V gene encodes CDR1 DFQATT and CDR2 SNEGSKA (reference sequence). The CDR3 consists of 12 residues. The CDR3 here is CSASSSGQPQHF. As DNA, the CDR3 is TGCAGTGCTAGTTCCTCGGGGCAGCCCCAGCATTTT.

This clonotype appeared a few times. The gene calls are TRBV7-6 and TRBJ2-1; D possibly matches TRBD1 or TRBD2 (5 bases each). Germline values: CDR1 SGHVS, CDR2 FNYEAQ. The CDR3 is 17 amino acids. Trimming removed 1 base at V and 5 bases at J, with 18 bases between. This CDR3 is CASSLEGPRDLNNEQFF. CDR3 bases: TGTGCCAGCAGCTTAGAGGGTCCCAGGGACCTCAACAATGAGCAGTTCTTC.

This clonotype was seen more than once but under ten times. V and J are TRBV20-1 and TRBJ1-5; 7 bases map to TRBD1. This CDR3 has 13 residues. Germline V gene lookup returns CDR1 DFQATT and CDR2 SNEGSKA (reference sequence). The V segment lost 5 bases and the J segment 3 bases; nucleotides outside the gene matches: 4. The CDR3 bases are TGCAGTGCTCTACAGGGGTTCAATCAGCCCCAGCATTTT. It yields the protein CSALQGFNQPQHF.

A note on this clonotype: Possible read error: a much larger clone is one base away. The J gene is TRBJ2-2, the V gene TRBV7-3; D uncertain. Germline CDR1 reads SGHTA; CDR2 reads FQGTGA. This CDR3 is 13 amino acids long. In DNA form, the CDR3 reads TGTGCCAACAGCTTAAAGGTCACCGGGGAGCTGTTTTTT. Protein: CANSLKVTGELFF. The variable domain in full, completed from reference TRBV7-3 and TRBJ2-2, reads GAGVSQTPSNKVTEKGKYVELRCDPISGHTALYWYRQSLGQGPEFLIYFQGTGAADDSGLPNDRFFAVRPEGSVSTLKIQRTERGDSAVYLCANSLKVTGELFFGEGSRLTVL.